These T cell receptor beta chains were read from a single sample in a study of CD8+CD57+ T cells in acquired aplastic anemia. Each CDR3 protein gets one entry after TCRdb re-called the reads with MiXCR. There are about 170,000 distinct CDR3 sequences in the sample; 45% to 55% occur only once, and about 1% lies in the top ten. The sample was sorted CD4+, CD8+, or CD8+CD57+ T cells (not recorded which) from PBMCs. The receptors come from a human donor with aplastic anemia. Each CDR3 is given with its conserved first and last residue. D genes are given only for firm matches. Size tells how often a clone was seen (once, few, many) or the class of an expanded clone, and some rows leave it out.

d_gene: NA
abundance: NA
v_gene: TRBV7-9
j_gene: TRBJ1-6
CDR3aa: CASESPDGNSPPHF
CDR3nt: TGTGCCAGCGAGAGCCCCGACGGAAATTCACCCCCCCACTTT

d_gene: NA
abundance: NA
v_gene: TRBV7-2
j_gene: TRBJ2-7
CDR3aa: CASSAGTRREQYF
CDR3nt: TGTGCCAGCAGCGCTGGGACTCGTCGTGAGCAGTACTTC

d_gene: NA
abundance: NA
v_gene: TRBV10-3
j_gene: TRBJ1-2
CDR3aa: CAISEGGQTDGYTF
CDR3nt: TGTGCCATCAGTGAGGGGGGTCAGACAGACGGCTACACCTTC

d_gene: TRBD1
abundance: NA
v_gene: TRBV2
j_gene: TRBJ2-7
CDR3aa: CASSLTRGTPGEQYF
CDR3nt: TGTGCCAGCAGCCTGACCAGGGGGACCCCGGGAGAGCAGTACTTC

d_gene: NA
abundance: many
v_gene: TRBV4-2
j_gene: TRBJ2-5
CDR3aa: CASSQVWGVEETQYF
CDR3nt: TGTGCCAGCAGCCAAGTCTGGGGGGTGGAAGAGACCCAGTACTTC

d_gene: NA
abundance: many
v_gene: TRBV5-1
j_gene: TRBJ2-3
CDR3aa: CASSLAEKDTQYF
CDR3nt: TGCGCCAGCAGCTTGGCCGAGAAGGATACGCAGTATTTT

d_gene: NA
abundance: NA
v_gene: TRBV6-1
j_gene: TRBJ1-4
CDR3aa: CASSHSATNEKLFF
CDR3nt: TGTGCCAGCAGTCACAGCGCAACTAATGAAAAACTGTTTTTT

d_gene: NA
abundance: NA
v_gene: TRBV3-1
j_gene: TRBJ2-3
CDR3aa: CASSLSKVFTDTQYF
CDR3nt: TGTGCCAGCAGCCTCTCGAAGGTTTTCACGGATACGCAGTATTTT

d_gene: NA
abundance: NA
v_gene: TRBV20-1
j_gene: TRBJ2-7
CDR3aa: CSARQGSGEDEQYF
CDR3nt: TGCAGTGCTAGGCAGGGTAGCGGTGAGGACGAGCAGTACTTC

d_gene: TRBD1
abundance: few
v_gene: TRBV5-6
j_gene: TRBJ1-1
CDR3aa: CASSLGLPGQGKRTEAFF
CDR3nt: TGTGCCAGCAGCTTGGGGCTCCCGGGACAGGGAAAGCGGACTGAAGCTTTCTTT

d_gene: NA
abundance: few
v_gene: TRBV24-1
j_gene: TRBJ2-1
CDR3aa: CATSDPGTAFNEQFF
CDR3nt: TGTGCCACCAGTGATCCGGGGACGGCCTTCAATGAGCAGTTCTTC

d_gene: NA
abundance: NA
v_gene: TRBV11-2
j_gene: TRBJ1-1
CDR3aa: CASSLKWGTGNTEAFF
CDR3nt: TGTGCCAGCAGCTTAAAGTGGGGCACAGGGAACACTGAAGCTTTCTTT

d_gene: TRBD1
abundance: NA
v_gene: TRBV2
j_gene: TRBJ2-7
CDR3aa: CASSGLARGHYEQYF
CDR3nt: TGTGCCAGCAGTGGGTTGGCCAGGGGGCATTACGAGCAGTACTTC

d_gene: NA
abundance: NA
v_gene: TRBV12-3/TRBV12-4
j_gene: TRBJ2-7
CDR3aa: CASSFGLYEQYF
CDR3nt: TGTGCCAGCAGTTTCGGGCTGTACGAGCAGTACTTC

d_gene: NA
abundance: many
v_gene: TRBV7-7
j_gene: TRBJ2-1
CDR3aa: CASSLSPGSNEQFF
CDR3nt: TGTGCTAGCAGCTTATCTCCAGGGAGCAATGAGCAGTTCTTC

d_gene: NA
abundance: many
v_gene: TRBV12-3/TRBV12-4
j_gene: TRBJ1-4
CDR3aa: CASSLGQVAEKLFF
CDR3nt: TGTGCCAGCAGTTTAGGGCAGGTAGCTGAAAAACTGTTTTTT

d_gene: NA
abundance: many
v_gene: TRBV2
j_gene: TRBJ2-7
CDR3aa: CASSGGIDEQYF
CDR3nt: TGTGCCAGCAGTGGGGGCATCGACGAGCAGTACTTC

d_gene: NA
abundance: many
v_gene: TRBV10-1
j_gene: TRBJ2-2
CDR3aa: CASSEGAVGTGELFF
CDR3nt: TGCGCCAGCAGTGAAGGGGCGGTCGGGACCGGGGAGCTGTTTTTT

d_gene: NA
abundance: NA
v_gene: TRBV10-3
j_gene: TRBJ2-7
CDR3aa: CAITTAPEAYEQYF
CDR3nt: TGTGCCATCACCACGGCCCCGGAGGCCTACGAGCAGTACTTC

d_gene: NA
abundance: many
v_gene: TRBV7-8
j_gene: TRBJ2-5
CDR3aa: CASSSVTETQYF
CDR3nt: TGTGCCAGCAGCTCAGTAACAGAGACCCAGTACTTC

d_gene: NA
abundance: NA
v_gene: TRBV19
j_gene: TRBJ2-7
CDR3aa: CANVGEQYF
CDR3nt: TGTGCCAATGTGGGGGAGCAGTACTTC

d_gene: TRBD2
abundance: NA
v_gene: TRBV6-4
j_gene: TRBJ2-1
CDR3aa: CASSDSSGSTDEQFF
CDR3nt: TGTGCCAGCAGTGACTCTAGCGGGAGTACCGATGAGCAGTTCTTC

d_gene: NA
abundance: NA
v_gene: TRBV27
j_gene: TRBJ1-5
CDR3aa: CASRTSGQIDQPQHF
CDR3nt: TGTGCCAGCAGAACCTCCGGGCAAATAGATCAGCCCCAGCATTTT

d_gene: TRBD1
abundance: many
v_gene: TRBV19
j_gene: TRBJ1-4
CDR3aa: CASSIGTGFNEKLFF
CDR3nt: TGTGCCAGTAGTATTGGGACAGGTTTTAATGAAAAACTGTTTTTT

d_gene: NA
abundance: NA
v_gene: TRBV2
j_gene: TRBJ1-2
CDR3aa: CASSLLLTANYGYTF
CDR3nt: TGTGCCAGCAGCTTGCTCCTTACAGCCAACTATGGCTACACCTTC

d_gene: NA
abundance: NA
v_gene: TRBV10-3
j_gene: TRBJ1-1
CDR3aa: CAMQSSQGMNTEAFF
CDR3nt: TGTGCCATGCAAAGCTCACAGGGCATGAACACTGAAGCTTTCTTT

d_gene: NA
abundance: many
v_gene: TRBV6-1
j_gene: TRBJ1-3
CDR3aa: CASRFHRESGNTIYF
CDR3nt: TGTGCCAGCAGATTTCACAGGGAATCTGGAAACACCATATATTTT

d_gene: NA
abundance: NA
v_gene: TRBV9
j_gene: TRBJ2-1
CDR3aa: CASSVEARGFRDNEQFF
CDR3nt: TGTGCCAGCAGCGTAGAAGCCCGGGGTTTCAGAGACAATGAGCAGTTCTTC

d_gene: NA
abundance: many
v_gene: TRBV2
j_gene: TRBJ1-4
CDR3aa: CASSLRGGREKLFF
CDR3nt: TGTGCCAGCAGCCTTCGGGGGGGGCGAGAAAAACTGTTTTTT

d_gene: NA
abundance: many
v_gene: TRBV19
j_gene: TRBJ2-7
CDR3aa: CASSTKYEQYF
CDR3nt: TGTGCCAGTAGTACTAAGTACGAGCAGTACTTC

d_gene: NA
abundance: few
v_gene: TRBV10-3
j_gene: TRBJ1-3
CDR3aa: CAISESTNSGNTIYF
CDR3nt: TGTGCCATCAGTGAGTCGACTAACTCTGGAAACACCATATATTTT

d_gene: TRBD2
abundance: many
v_gene: TRBV4-2
j_gene: TRBJ2-3
CDR3aa: CASSRREDSTDTQYF
CDR3nt: TGTGCCAGCAGCCGCCGGGAGGATAGCACAGATACGCAGTATTTT

d_gene: NA
abundance: NA
v_gene: TRBV20-1
j_gene: TRBJ2-7
CDR3aa: CSAKSRYHEQYF
CDR3nt: TGCAGTGCTAAGTCCAGGTACCACGAGCAGTACTTC

d_gene: NA
abundance: NA
v_gene: TRBV6-2/TRBV6-3
j_gene: TRBJ1-1
CDR3aa: CASSYPGGGIMRNTEAFF
CDR3nt: TGTGCCAGCAGTTACCCCGGGGGGGGGATAATGAGGAACACTGAAGCTTTCTTT

d_gene: NA
abundance: NA
v_gene: TRBV9
j_gene: TRBJ1-6
CDR3aa: CAARTGRNSPLHF
CDR3nt: TGTGCCGCGCGTACGGGGCGTAATTCACCCCTCCACTTT

d_gene: NA
abundance: many
v_gene: TRBV24-1
j_gene: TRBJ2-1
CDR3aa: CATSDRIAADYNEQFF
CDR3nt: TGTGCCACCAGTGATAGGATAGCGGCGGATTACAATGAGCAGTTCTTC

d_gene: NA
abundance: NA
v_gene: TRBV6-5
j_gene: TRBJ2-3
CDR3aa: CASSSHPDTQYF
CDR3nt: TGTGCCAGCAGTTCCCACCCAGATACGCAGTATTTT

d_gene: NA
abundance: NA
v_gene: TRBV10-3
j_gene: TRBJ1-6
CDR3aa: CAISAKGKGLDSPLHF
CDR3nt: TGTGCCATCAGTGCTAAAGGAAAGGGGCTGGATTCACCCCTCCACTTT

d_gene: NA
abundance: NA
v_gene: TRBV10-3
j_gene: TRBJ2-7
CDR3aa: CAISEYRVNEQYF
CDR3nt: TGTGCCATCAGTGAGTACAGGGTGAACGAGCAGTACTTC

d_gene: TRBD2
abundance: many
v_gene: TRBV7-8
j_gene: TRBJ2-5
CDR3aa: CASSLWAGGPGETQYF
CDR3nt: TGTGCCAGCAGCTTATGGGCGGGGGGGCCCGGAGAGACCCAGTACTTC

d_gene: NA
abundance: many
v_gene: TRBV2
j_gene: TRBJ2-1
CDR3aa: CASRGSYNEQFF
CDR3nt: TGTGCCAGCAGGGGGTCCTACAATGAGCAGTTCTTC

d_gene: NA
abundance: few
v_gene: TRBV3-1
j_gene: TRBJ2-7
CDR3aa: CASSRGGAAISSYEQYF
CDR3nt: TGTGCCAGCAGCCGGGGTGGGGCCGCAATCAGCTCCTACGAGCAGTACTTC

d_gene: NA
abundance: many
v_gene: TRBV2
j_gene: TRBJ1-1
CDR3aa: CASTLGEGTEAFF
CDR3nt: TGTGCCAGCACACTAGGGGAGGGCACTGAAGCTTTCTTT

d_gene: NA
abundance: once
v_gene: TRBV24-1
j_gene: TRBJ1-2
CDR3aa: CATSLEWNYGYTF
CDR3nt: TGTGCCACCAGTCTGGAATGGAACTATGGCTACACCTTC

d_gene: NA
abundance: many
v_gene: TRBV4-1
j_gene: TRBJ2-1
CDR3aa: CASSQGNNRGGNEQFF
CDR3nt: TGCGCCAGCAGCCAGGGGAACAACAGGGGAGGCAATGAGCAGTTCTTC

d_gene: NA
abundance: NA
v_gene: TRBV20-1
j_gene: TRBJ1-5
CDR3aa: CSARDAWESNQPQHF
CDR3nt: TGCAGTGCTAGAGATGCATGGGAAAGCAATCAGCCCCAGCATTTT

d_gene: NA
abundance: NA
v_gene: TRBV2
j_gene: TRBJ1-1
CDR3aa: CASSVDSYNTEAFF
CDR3nt: TGTGCCAGCAGTGTCGACAGTTATAACACTGAAGCTTTCTTT

d_gene: NA
abundance: NA
v_gene: TRBV24-1
j_gene: TRBJ1-4
CDR3aa: CATTCRVPQIF
CDR3nt: TGTGCCACCACCTGCCGGGTCCCCCAGATTTTT

d_gene: TRBD1
abundance: NA
v_gene: TRBV2
j_gene: TRBJ2-7
CDR3aa: CASSPEGQVGYEQYF
CDR3nt: TGTGCCAGCAGTCCCGAGGGACAGGTTGGATACGAGCAGTACTTC

d_gene: TRBD1
abundance: many
v_gene: TRBV29-1
j_gene: TRBJ2-3
CDR3aa: CSAGQGTDTQYF
CDR3nt: TGCAGCGCCGGACAGGGCACAGATACGCAGTATTTT

d_gene: NA
abundance: many
v_gene: TRBV9
j_gene: TRBJ1-2
CDR3aa: CASARGADRRGSRHGYTF
CDR3nt: TGTGCCAGCGCCCGGGGGGCCGACCGTCGGGGATCCAGGCATGGCTACACCTTC